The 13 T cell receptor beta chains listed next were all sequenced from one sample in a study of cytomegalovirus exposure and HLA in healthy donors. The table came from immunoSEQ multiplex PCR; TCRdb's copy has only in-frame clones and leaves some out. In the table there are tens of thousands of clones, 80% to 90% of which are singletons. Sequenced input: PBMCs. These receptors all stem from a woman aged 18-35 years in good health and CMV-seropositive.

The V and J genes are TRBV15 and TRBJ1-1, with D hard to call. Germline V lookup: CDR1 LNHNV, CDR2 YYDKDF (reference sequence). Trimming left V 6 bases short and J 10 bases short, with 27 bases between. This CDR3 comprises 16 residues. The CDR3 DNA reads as TGTGCCACCAGTAGTTCGACCGACGTGTTGGGCAAAGGAGCTTTCTTT. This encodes CATSSSTDVLGKGAFF. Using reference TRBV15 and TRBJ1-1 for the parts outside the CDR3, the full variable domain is DAMVIQNPRYQVTQFGKPVTLSCSQTLNHNVMYWYQQKSSQAPKLLFHYYDKDFNNEADTPDNFQSRRPNTSFCFLDIRSPGLGDTAMYLCATSSSTDVLGKGAFFGQGTRLTVV.

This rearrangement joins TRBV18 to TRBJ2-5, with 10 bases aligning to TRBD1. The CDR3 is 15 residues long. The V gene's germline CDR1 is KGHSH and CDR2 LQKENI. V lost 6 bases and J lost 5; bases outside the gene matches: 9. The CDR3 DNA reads TGTGCCAGCTCGAGACAGGGGGCCAAGGGGGAGACCCAGTACTTC. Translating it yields CASSRQGAKGETQYF.

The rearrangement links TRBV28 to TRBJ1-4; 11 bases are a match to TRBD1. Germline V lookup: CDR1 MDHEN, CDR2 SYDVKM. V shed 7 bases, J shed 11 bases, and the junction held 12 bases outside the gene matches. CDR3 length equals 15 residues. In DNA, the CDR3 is TGTGCCAGCATGATTTGGGACAGGGGGATGCCGAAACTGTTTTTT. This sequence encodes CASMIWDRGMPKLFF.

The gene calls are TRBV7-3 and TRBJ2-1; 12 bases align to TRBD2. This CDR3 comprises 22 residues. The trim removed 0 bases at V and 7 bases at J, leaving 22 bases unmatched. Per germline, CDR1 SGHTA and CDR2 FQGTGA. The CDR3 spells CASSLTSLTGPRLAGVGNEQFF. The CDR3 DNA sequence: TGTGCCAGCAGCTTAACTAGCCTAACAGGACCTCGACTAGCGGGAGTTGGTAATGAGCAGTTCTTC.

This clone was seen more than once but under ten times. The CDR3 loop is CASCKDRGNNSPLHF. DNA of the CDR3: TGTGCCAGTTGTAAAGACAGGGGGAATAATTCACCCCTCCACTTT. The chain combines TRBV19 with TRBJ1-6; the match to TRBD1 covers 9 bases. CDR1 is LNHDA, CDR2 SQIVND, per germline (reference sequence). CDR3 length equals 15 residues. V lost 8 bases and J lost 5; bases outside the gene matches: 7.

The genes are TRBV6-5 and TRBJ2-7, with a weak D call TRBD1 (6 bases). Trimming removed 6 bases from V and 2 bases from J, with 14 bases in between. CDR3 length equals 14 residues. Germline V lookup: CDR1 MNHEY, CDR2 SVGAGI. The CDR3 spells CASSEGQEAYEQYF. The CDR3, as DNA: TGTGCCAGCAGCGAGGGACAAGAGGCCTACGAGCAGTACTTC.

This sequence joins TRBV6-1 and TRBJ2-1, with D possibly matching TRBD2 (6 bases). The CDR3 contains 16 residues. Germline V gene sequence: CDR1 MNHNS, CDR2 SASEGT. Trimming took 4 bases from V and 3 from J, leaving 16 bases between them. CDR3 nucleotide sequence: TGTGCCAGCAGTGCCCCAGGGCGGGGCAGCTACAATGAGCAGTTCTTC. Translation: CASSAPGRGSYNEQFF.

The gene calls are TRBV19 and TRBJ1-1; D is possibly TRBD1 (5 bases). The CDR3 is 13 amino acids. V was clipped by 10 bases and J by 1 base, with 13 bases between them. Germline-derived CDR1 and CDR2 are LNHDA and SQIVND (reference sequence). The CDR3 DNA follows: TGTGCCACTCGACAGCCTGAGAACACTGAAGCTTTCTTT. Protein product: CATRQPENTEAFF.

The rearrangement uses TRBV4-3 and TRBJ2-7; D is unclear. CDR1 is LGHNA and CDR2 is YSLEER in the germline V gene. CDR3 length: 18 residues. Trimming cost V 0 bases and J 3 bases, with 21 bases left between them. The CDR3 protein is CASSQDLSRSLVVYEQYF. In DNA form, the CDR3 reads TGCGCCAGCAGCCAAGATTTGTCCCGGAGCCTCGTGGTCTACGAGCAGTACTTC.

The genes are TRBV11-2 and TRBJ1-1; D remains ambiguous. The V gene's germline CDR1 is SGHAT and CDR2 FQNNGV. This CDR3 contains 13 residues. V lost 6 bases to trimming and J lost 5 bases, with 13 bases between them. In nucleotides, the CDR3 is TGTGCCAGCAGTGCAGGTTTAGGTACTGAAGCTTTCTTT. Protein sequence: CASSAGLGTEAFF. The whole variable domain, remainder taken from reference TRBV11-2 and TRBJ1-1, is EAGVAQSPRYKIIEKRQSVAFWCNPISGHATLYWYQQILGQGPKLLIQFQNNGVVDDSQLPKDRFSAERLKGVDSTLKIQPAKLEDSAVYLCASSAGLGTEAFFGQGTRLTVV.

DNA for the CDR3: TGTGCCAGCAGCCGCACACGGGGCTATGGCTACACCTTC. Translating it yields CASSRTRGYGYTF. The gene calls are TRBV7-8 and TRBJ1-2; D not resolved. The ends were cut back, 5 bases at V and 4 bases at J, with 11 bases in the middle. CDR1 is SGHVS and CDR2 is FQNEAQ in the germline V gene. The CDR3 consists of 13 residues.

The CDR3 loop is CASSVGGETQYF. CDR3 DNA: TGTGCCAGCAGTGTAGGCGGGGAGACCCAGTACTTC. J is TRBJ2-5 and V is TRBV2; TRBD2 is a possible D gene (5 bases). CDR1 and CDR2 (germline): SNHLY, FYNNEI. Trimming cost V 4 bases and J 5 bases, with 8 bases left between them. The CDR3 is 12 residues long.

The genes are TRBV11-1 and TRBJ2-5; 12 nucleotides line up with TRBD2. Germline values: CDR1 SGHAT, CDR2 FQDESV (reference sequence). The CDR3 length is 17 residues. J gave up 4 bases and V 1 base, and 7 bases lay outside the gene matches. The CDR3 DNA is TGTGCCAGCAGCTTAGAGGCTAGCGGGGGGGCGCGAGAGACCCAGTACTTC. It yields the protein CASSLEASGGARETQYF.